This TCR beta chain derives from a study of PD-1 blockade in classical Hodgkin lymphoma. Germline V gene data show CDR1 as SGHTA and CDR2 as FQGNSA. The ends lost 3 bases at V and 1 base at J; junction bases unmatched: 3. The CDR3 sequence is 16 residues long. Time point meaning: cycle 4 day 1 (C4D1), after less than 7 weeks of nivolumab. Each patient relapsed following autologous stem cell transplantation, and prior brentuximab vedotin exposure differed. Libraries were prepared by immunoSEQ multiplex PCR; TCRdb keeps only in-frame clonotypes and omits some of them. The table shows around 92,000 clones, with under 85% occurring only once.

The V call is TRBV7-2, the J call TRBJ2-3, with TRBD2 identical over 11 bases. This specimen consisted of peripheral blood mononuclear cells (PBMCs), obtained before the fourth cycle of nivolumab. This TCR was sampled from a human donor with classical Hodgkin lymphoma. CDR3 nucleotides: TGTGCCAGCAGCTTGGAACTAGCGGGAGGCACAGATACGCAGTATTTT. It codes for CASSLELAGGTDTQYF.